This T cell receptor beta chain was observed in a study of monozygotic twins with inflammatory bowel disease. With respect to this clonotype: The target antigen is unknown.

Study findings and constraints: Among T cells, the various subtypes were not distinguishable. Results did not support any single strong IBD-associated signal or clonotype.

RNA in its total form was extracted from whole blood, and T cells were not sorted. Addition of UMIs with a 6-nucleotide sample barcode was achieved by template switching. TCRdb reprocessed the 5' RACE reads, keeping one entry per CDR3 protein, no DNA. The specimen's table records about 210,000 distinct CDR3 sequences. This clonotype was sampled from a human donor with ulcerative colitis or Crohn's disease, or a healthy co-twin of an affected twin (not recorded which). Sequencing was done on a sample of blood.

CDR3 protein: CSARAGLNEKLFF. V is TRBV20-1 and J is TRBJ1-4; TCRdb proposes TRBD1, but this gene call is untestable without DNA. The CDR3 totals 13 residues. The germline V gene has CDR1 DFQATT and CDR2 SNEGSKA (reference sequence).